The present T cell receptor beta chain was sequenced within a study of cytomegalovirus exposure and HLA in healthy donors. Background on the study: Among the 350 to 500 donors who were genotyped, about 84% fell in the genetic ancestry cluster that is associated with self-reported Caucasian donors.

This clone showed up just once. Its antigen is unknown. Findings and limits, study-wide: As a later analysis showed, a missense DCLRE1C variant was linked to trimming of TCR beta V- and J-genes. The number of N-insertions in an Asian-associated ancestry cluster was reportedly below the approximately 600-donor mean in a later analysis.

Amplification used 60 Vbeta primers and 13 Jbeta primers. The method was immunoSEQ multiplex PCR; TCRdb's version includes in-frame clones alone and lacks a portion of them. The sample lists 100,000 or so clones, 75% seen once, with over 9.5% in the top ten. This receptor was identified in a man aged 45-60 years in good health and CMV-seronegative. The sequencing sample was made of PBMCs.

CDR3 loop: CASVRDRGYGYTF. The DNA of the CDR3 is TGTGCCAGTGTCCGGGACAGGGGCTATGGCTACACCTTC. The J gene is TRBJ1-2, the V gene TRBV19; 10 nucleotides line up with TRBD1. This CDR3 has 13 residues. The junction had 4 bases not matched to a gene; V was cut back by 8 bases and J by 4 bases. Germline assignment: CDR1 LNHDA and CDR2 SQIVND (reference sequence). Based on the CDR3 plus reference TRBV19 and TRBJ1-2, the full variable domain is DGGITQSPKYLFRKEGQNVTLSCEQNLNHDAMYWYRQDPGQGLRLIYYSQIVNDFQKGDIAEGYSVSREKKESFPLTVTSAQKNPTAFYLCASVRDRGYGYTFGSGTRLTVV.